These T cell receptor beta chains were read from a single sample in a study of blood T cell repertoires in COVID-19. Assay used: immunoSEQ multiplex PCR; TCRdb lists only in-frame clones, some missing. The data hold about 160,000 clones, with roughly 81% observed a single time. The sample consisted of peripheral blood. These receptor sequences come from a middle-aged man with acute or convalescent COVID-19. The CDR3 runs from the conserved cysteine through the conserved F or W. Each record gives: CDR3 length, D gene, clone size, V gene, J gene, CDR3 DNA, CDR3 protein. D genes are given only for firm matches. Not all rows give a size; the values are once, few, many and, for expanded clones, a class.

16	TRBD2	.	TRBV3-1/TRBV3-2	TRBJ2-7	TGTGCCAGCAGCCCATTAGGGACTAGCGGCTCCTACGAGCAGTACTTC	CASSPLGTSGSYEQYF
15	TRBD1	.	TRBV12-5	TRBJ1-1	TGTGCTAGCCTTTTGCGACAGGGGGTAAACACTGAAGCTTTCTTT	CASLLRQGVNTEAFF
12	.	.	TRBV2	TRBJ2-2	TGTGCCAGCAGTGGGCCTGCCGGGGAGCTGTTTTTT	CASSGPAGELFF
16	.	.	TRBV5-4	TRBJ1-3	TGTGCCAGCACATCCTACGAGGGTAGCTCTGGAAACACCATATATTTT	CASTSYEGSSGNTIYF
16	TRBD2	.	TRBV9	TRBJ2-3	TGTGCCAGCAGCGTAGGGGATAGCGGGGGGGCAGATACGCAGTATTTT	CASSVGDSGGADTQYF
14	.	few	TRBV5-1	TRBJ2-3	TGCGCCAGCAGCTTGGCCCCGGGTGCAGATACGCAGTATTTT	CASSLAPGADTQYF
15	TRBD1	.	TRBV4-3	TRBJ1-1	TGCGCCAGCAGCCAAGAAGACAGGGCTAACACTGAAGCTTTCTTT	CASSQEDRANTEAFF
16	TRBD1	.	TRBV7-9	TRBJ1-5	TGTGCCAGCAGCTCGGTTTCCGGGACAGCAAATCAGCCCCAGCATTTT	CASSSVSGTANQPQHF
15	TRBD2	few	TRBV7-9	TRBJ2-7	TGTGCCAGCAGCCCTTTTAGCGGGGGGGCCTACGAGCAGTACTTC	CASSPFSGGAYEQYF
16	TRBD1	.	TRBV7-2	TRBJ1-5	TGTGCCAGCACCCCCTCAGACAGGGTTGTGGTTCAGCCCCAGCATTTT	CASTPSDRVVVQPQHF
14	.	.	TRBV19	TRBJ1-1	TGTGCCAGCCGGGCGGGGGAGGGAAGGACTGAAGCTTTCTTT	CASRAGEGRTEAFF
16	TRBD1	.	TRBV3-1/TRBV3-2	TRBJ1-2	TGTGCCAGCAGCCATGGGGATGCGACAGGGAACTATGGCTACACCTTC	CASSHGDATGNYGYTF
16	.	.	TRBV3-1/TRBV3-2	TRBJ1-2	TGTGCCAGCAGCCCGAGGGGGAGGGGTTATATGTCGGGCTACACCTTC	CASSPRGRGYMSGYTF
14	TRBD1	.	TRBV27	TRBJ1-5	TGTGCCAGCAGAACAGGGGGGGACAATCAGCCCCAGCATTTT	CASRTGGDNQPQHF
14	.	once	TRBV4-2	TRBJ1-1	TGTGCCAGCAGCCAAGATCCCGGCGAGGCTGAAGCTTTCTTT	CASSQDPGEAEAFF
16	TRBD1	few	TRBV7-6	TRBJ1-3	TGTGCCAGCAGCTTTTATGAGGGACAGGCTGGAAACACCATATATTTT	CASSFYEGQAGNTIYF
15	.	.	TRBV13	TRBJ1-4	TGTGCCAGCAGCTCGCGACAGCCAACTAATGAAAAACTGTTTTTT	CASSSRQPTNEKLFF
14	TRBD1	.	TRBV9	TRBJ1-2	TGTGCCAGCAGAGCCACCACAGGGGTTAGTGGCTACACCTTC	CASRATTGVSGYTF
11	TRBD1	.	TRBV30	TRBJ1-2	TGTGCCTGGAGTAGGGGGCGCGGCTACACCTTC	CAWSRGRGYTF
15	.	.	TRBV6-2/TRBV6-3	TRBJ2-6	TGTGCCAGCAGTAGGAAGGGGTCTGGGGCCAACGTCCTGACTTTC	CASSRKGSGANVLTF
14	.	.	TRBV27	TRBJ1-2	TGTGCCAGCAGTTCAGCACAGGTCAGCTATGGCTACACCTTC	CASSSAQVSYGYTF
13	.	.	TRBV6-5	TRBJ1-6	TGTGCCAGCACTACTCGGCAGGATTCACCCCTCCACTTT	CASTTRQDSPLHF
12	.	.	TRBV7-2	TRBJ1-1	TGTGCCACCTCGGGGGGGGGCACTGAAGCTTTCTTT	CATSGGGTEAFF
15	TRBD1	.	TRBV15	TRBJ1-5	TGTGCCACCAGCAACGGGGGACAGGGAGGTCAGCCCCAGCATTTT	CATSNGGQGGQPQHF
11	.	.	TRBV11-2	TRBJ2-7	TGTGCCAGCAGCTCAGCCTACGAGCAGTACTTC	CASSSAYEQYF
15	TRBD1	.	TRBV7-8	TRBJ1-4	TGTGCCAGCAGTTCGGACAGGGACCTTAATGAAAAACTGTTTTTT	CASSSDRDLNEKLFF
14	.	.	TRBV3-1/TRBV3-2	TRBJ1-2	TGTGCCAGCAGCCTGACAGCCTCGGTGGTTGGCTACACCTTC	CASSLTASVVGYTF
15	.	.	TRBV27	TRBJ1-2	TGTGCCACCTCGGGTGGGGCGTCTACTAACTATGGCTACACCTTC	CATSGGASTNYGYTF
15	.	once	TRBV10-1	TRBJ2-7	TGCGCCAGCAGCCCTTCAGGACAGGCGGGGCACGAGCAGTACTTC	CASSPSGQAGHEQYF
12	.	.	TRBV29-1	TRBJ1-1	TGCAGCGTAGGGGAGGAGTCTGTGGAAGCTTTCTTT	CSVGEESVEAFF
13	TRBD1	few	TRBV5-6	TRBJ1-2	TGTGCCAGCAGATTGAGGACAGGGGTTGGCTACACCTTC	CASRLRTGVGYTF
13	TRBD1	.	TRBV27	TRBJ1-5	TGTGCGGGTGCGACAGGGGTCAATCAGCCCCAGCATTTT	CAGATGVNQPQHF
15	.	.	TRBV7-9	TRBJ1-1	TGTGCCAGCACCATGGCCCCGAGGAGGAACACTGAAGCTTTCTTT	CASTMAPRRNTEAFF
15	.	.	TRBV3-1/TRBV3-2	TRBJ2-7	TGTGCCAGCAGCCAAGGGTGGCTCGGAGGGAACGAGCAGTACTTC	CASSQGWLGGNEQYF
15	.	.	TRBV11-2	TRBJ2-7	TGTGCCAGCAGCTCCTGGGCAGGCGGGACCTACGAGCAGTACTTC	CASSSWAGGTYEQYF
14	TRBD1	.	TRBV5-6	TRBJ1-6	TGTGCCAGCAGCCAGACAGGGGGCGGGTCACCCCTCCACTTT	CASSQTGGGSPLHF
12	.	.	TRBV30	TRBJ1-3	TGTGCCTGGAGTACCCAGGGAAACACCATATATTTT	CAWSTQGNTIYF
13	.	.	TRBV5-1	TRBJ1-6	TGCGCCAGCAGTTCTGGACAGAATTCACCCCTCCACTTT	CASSSGQNSPLHF
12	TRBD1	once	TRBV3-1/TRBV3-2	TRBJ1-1	TGTGCCAGCAGCCTTCGGGACAGGGAAGCTTTCTTT	CASSLRDREAFF
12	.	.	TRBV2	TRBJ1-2	TGTGCCAGCAGTGGGACAAATTATGGCTACACCTTC	CASSGTNYGYTF
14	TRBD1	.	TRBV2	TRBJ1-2	TGTGCCAGCAGTGTGGACAGGGGGCCTTATGGCTACACCTTC	CASSVDRGPYGYTF
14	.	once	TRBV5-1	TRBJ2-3	TGCGCCAGCAGCCGAGGGGGTTACACAGATACGCAGTATTTT	CASSRGGYTDTQYF
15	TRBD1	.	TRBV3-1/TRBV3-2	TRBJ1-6	TGTGCCAGCAGCGAAACGGGGACAGCCGGAGCACCCCTCCACTTT	CASSETGTAGAPLHF
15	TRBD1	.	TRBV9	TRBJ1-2	TGTGCCAGCAGCGTTGGGACAGGTCCCGCCTATGGCTACACCTTC	CASSVGTGPAYGYTF